This T cell receptor (beta chain) originates from a study of blood T cell repertoires in COVID-19. Per germline, CDR1 LGHDT and CDR2 YNNKEL (reference sequence). CDR3 length: 16 residues. V was clipped by 2 bases and J by 10 bases, with 23 bases between them. Here immunoSEQ multiplex PCR was the method, and the copy in TCRdb shows in-frame clones only, minus some. The data contain about 210,000 clones, 70% to 90% of them seen just once; the ten biggest clones take up 4% to 5.5%. The TCR was taken from a woman between 40 and 50 years old with acute or convalescent COVID-19. The chain employs TRBV3-1 (or the pseudogene TRBV3-2) and TRBJ2-5, with D possibly matching TRBD1 (6 bases). The sequenced sample consisted of peripheral blood. The CDR3 nucleotides read TGTGCCAGCAGCCAATCCTCCGGGACAACCCGGGCGATCCAGTACTTC. Its translation is CASSQSSGTTRAIQYF.